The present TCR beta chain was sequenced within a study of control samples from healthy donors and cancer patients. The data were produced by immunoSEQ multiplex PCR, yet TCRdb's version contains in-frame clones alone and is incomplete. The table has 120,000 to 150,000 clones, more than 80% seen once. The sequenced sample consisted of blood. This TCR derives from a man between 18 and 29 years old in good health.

The CDR3 coding sequence is TGTGCCAGTAGTAGACAGGGATCGAACACCGGGGAGCTGTTTTTT. Translating it yields CASSRQGSNTGELFF. The rearrangement uses TRBV19 and TRBJ2-2; TRBD1 matches 7 bases. V shed 4 bases, J shed 0 bases, and the junction held 2 bases outside the gene matches. CDR1 is LNHDA, CDR2 SQIVND, per germline (reference sequence). The CDR3 length is 15 residues.